The rows below give T cell receptor beta chains drawn from one sample of a study of shared clonotypes between healthy human individuals. Assay used: immunoSEQ multiplex PCR; TCRdb lists only in-frame clones, some missing. The data contain about half a million clones, 70% to 80% of them seen just once; the ten biggest clones take up 12%. Sequences were obtained from PBMCs. The receptor source for this set is a woman in her thirties or forties in good health. Some clones in this sample may be carry-over from other donors' samples. Both conserved end residues are part of each CDR3. Each record gives: D gene, V gene, J gene, clone size, CDR3 DNA, CDR3 protein. A D gene is named only where the DNA matches it firmly. Rows give clone size only sometimes, using once, few, many, or a class for an expanded clone.

D gene: NA
V gene: TRBV7-9
J gene: TRBJ2-1
clone size: NA
CDR3 DNA: TGTGCCAGCAGCTTAGCGGGGACTGCCGTGAACAATGAGCAGTTCTTC
CDR3 protein: CASSLAGTAVNNEQFF

D gene: TRBD2
V gene: TRBV2
J gene: TRBJ2-1
clone size: many
CDR3 DNA: TGTGCCAGCAGTGACCCTAGCGGGCCCGCTCTCTCCTACAATGAGCAGTTCTTC
CDR3 protein: CASSDPSGPALSYNEQFF

D gene: NA
V gene: TRBV11-2
J gene: TRBJ2-2
clone size: NA
CDR3 DNA: TGTGCCAGCAGCCTGGGGACTCTCACCGGGGAGCTGTTTTTT
CDR3 protein: CASSLGTLTGELFF

D gene: TRBD2
V gene: TRBV2
J gene: TRBJ2-2
clone size: once
CDR3 DNA: TGTGCCAGCAAAAGCGCTAGCGGGTACGGGGAGCTGTTTTTT
CDR3 protein: CASKSASGYGELFF

D gene: NA
V gene: TRBV19
J gene: TRBJ2-7
clone size: once
CDR3 DNA: TGTGCCAGTAGTCTGCAAGCGAGTGAATTCTACGAGCAGTACTTC
CDR3 protein: CASSLQASEFYEQYF

D gene: TRBD1
V gene: TRBV6-1
J gene: TRBJ2-5
clone size: once
CDR3 DNA: TGTGCCAGCCTTGGGGGGACAGGGTATGGGACCCAGTACTTC
CDR3 protein: CASLGGTGYGTQYF

D gene: NA
V gene: TRBV5-4
J gene: TRBJ2-1
clone size: NA
CDR3 DNA: TGTGCCAGCAGCTCTTCTCCCAGCCCGGACAATGAGCAGTTCTTC
CDR3 protein: CASSSSPSPDNEQFF

D gene: NA
V gene: TRBV7-2
J gene: TRBJ1-1
clone size: few
CDR3 DNA: TGTGCCAGCAGCTCCTCAACCGGGGGCGCTTACACTGAAGCTTTCTTT
CDR3 protein: CASSSSTGGAYTEAFF

D gene: NA
V gene: TRBV5-1
J gene: TRBJ2-3
clone size: once
CDR3 DNA: TGCGCCAGCAGCACAGAAGGTGGCACAGATACGCAGTATTTT
CDR3 protein: CASSTEGGTDTQYF

D gene: TRBD2
V gene: TRBV28
J gene: TRBJ2-7
clone size: many
CDR3 DNA: TGTGCCAGCAGTTTATACCCATTCCGCGGGACTAGCAACTACGAGCAGTACTTC
CDR3 protein: CASSLYPFRGTSNYEQYF

D gene: TRBD1
V gene: TRBV10-3
J gene: TRBJ2-2
clone size: NA
CDR3 DNA: TGTGCCATCGGGGGGGACAGGGGTAACACCGGGGAGCTGTTTTTT
CDR3 protein: CAIGGDRGNTGELFF

D gene: NA
V gene: TRBV9
J gene: TRBJ2-4
clone size: NA
CDR3 DNA: TGTGCCAGCGCCCCGGAACCAACCGGCAAAAACATTCAGTACTTC
CDR3 protein: CASAPEPTGKNIQYF

D gene: NA
V gene: TRBV5-1
J gene: TRBJ2-7
clone size: NA
CDR3 DNA: TGCGCCAGCAGCCGTGGGGCAGGGGGGTACGAGCAGTACTTC
CDR3 protein: CASSRGAGGYEQYF

D gene: TRBD2
V gene: TRBV18
J gene: TRBJ2-2
clone size: NA
CDR3 DNA: TGTGCCAGCTCACCACGGGCGGGAGTCATCGGGGAGCTGTTTTTT
CDR3 protein: CASSPRAGVIGELFF

D gene: NA
V gene: TRBV29-1
J gene: TRBJ2-1
clone size: NA
CDR3 DNA: TGCAGCGTTGTTCTGCAGATAGTAACCTACAATGAGCAGTTCTTC
CDR3 protein: CSVVLQIVTYNEQFF

D gene: TRBD1
V gene: TRBV28
J gene: TRBJ1-3
clone size: NA
CDR3 DNA: TGTGCCAGCAGTCTTACAGGGGGTGTCGGAAACACCATATATTTT
CDR3 protein: CASSLTGGVGNTIYF

D gene: NA
V gene: TRBV7-2
J gene: TRBJ1-3
clone size: NA
CDR3 DNA: TGTGCCAGCAGCACGGACAGCTCTGGAAACACCATATATTTT
CDR3 protein: CASSTDSSGNTIYF

D gene: TRBD2
V gene: TRBV28
J gene: TRBJ2-7
clone size: few
CDR3 DNA: TGTGCCAGCACGACTAGCGGCTCCTACGAGCAGTACTTC
CDR3 protein: CASTTSGSYEQYF

D gene: NA
V gene: TRBV7-9
J gene: TRBJ2-3
clone size: NA
CDR3 DNA: TGTGCCAGCAGCCTAGGTTTGGGGAGCACAGATACGCAGTATTTT
CDR3 protein: CASSLGLGSTDTQYF

D gene: NA
V gene: TRBV5-4
J gene: TRBJ2-2
clone size: NA
CDR3 DNA: TGTGCCAGCAGCTTGGACCCCCAAGCGTACACCGGGGAGCTGTTTTTT
CDR3 protein: CASSLDPQAYTGELFF

D gene: NA
V gene: TRBV7-3
J gene: TRBJ2-7
clone size: NA
CDR3 DNA: TGTGCCAGCAGCCAAACCGGAGGGAACGACGAGCAGTACTTC
CDR3 protein: CASSQTGGNDEQYF

D gene: TRBD2
V gene: TRBV5-1
J gene: TRBJ2-1
clone size: once
CDR3 DNA: TGCGCCAGCAGCCCACGACCTAGGACTAGCGGGAGCTACTCCTACAATGAGCAGTTCTTC
CDR3 protein: CASSPRPRTSGSYSYNEQFF

D gene: TRBD2
V gene: TRBV27
J gene: TRBJ2-7
clone size: NA
CDR3 DNA: TGTGCCAGCAGTTTCCTAGCGGGAGGGCTATACGAGCAGTACTTC
CDR3 protein: CASSFLAGGLYEQYF

D gene: NA
V gene: TRBV7-6
J gene: TRBJ2-7
clone size: once
CDR3 DNA: TGTGCCAGCAGCTTATACTCCTACGAGCAGTACTTC
CDR3 protein: CASSLYSYEQYF

D gene: NA
V gene: TRBV9
J gene: TRBJ2-1
clone size: NA
CDR3 DNA: TGTGCCAGCAGCGTCGGTGGGAGGCCCAATGAGCAGTTCTTC
CDR3 protein: CASSVGGRPNEQFF

D gene: NA
V gene: TRBV18
J gene: TRBJ2-5
clone size: many
CDR3 DNA: TGTGCCAGCTCACCAGGGCCCAACCCTTCAGCCCAGTACTTC
CDR3 protein: CASSPGPNPSAQYF

D gene: NA
V gene: TRBV10-3
J gene: TRBJ1-2
clone size: NA
CDR3 DNA: TGTGCCACCGCCGGGACAACCGCATCTTTTTATGGCTACACCTTC
CDR3 protein: CATAGTTASFYGYTF

D gene: TRBD2
V gene: TRBV7-3
J gene: TRBJ2-1
clone size: NA
CDR3 DNA: TGTGCCAGCAGCTCCGGAGCGGGGAGCTCCTACAATGAGCAGTTCTTC
CDR3 protein: CASSSGAGSSYNEQFF